Listed below are T cell receptor beta chains from one sample, sequenced in a study of blood T cell repertoires in COVID-19. The method was immunoSEQ multiplex PCR; TCRdb's version includes in-frame clones alone and lacks a portion of them. The sample carries about 50,000 clones, around four fifths recorded once. The sequenced sample consisted of PBMCs or T cells enriched from blood (not recorded which). These receptor sequences come from a woman in her forties or fifties with acute COVID-19. CDR3s include the opening cysteine and the closing phenylalanine or tryptophan. Fields, in order: CDR3 length, clone size, J gene, V gene, CDR3 protein. The listing skips clone size in some rows; elsewhere it reads once, few, many or a size class.

>14|NA|TRBJ2-6|TRBV28
CASRKGASANVLTF
>16|NA|TRBJ2-2|TRBV7-6
CASSLATGGTAGELFF
>15|once|TRBJ1-5|TRBV27
CASSYASGATQPQHF
>15|NA|TRBJ1-5|TRBV18
CASSPEALGNQPQHF
>15|NA|TRBJ2-3|TRBV6-5
CASSSQRGDTDTQYF
>15|NA|TRBJ2-3|TRBV18
CASSLLAASTDTQYF
>17|NA|TRBJ1-6|TRBV5-1
CASSLEIRGSYNSPLHF
>11|NA|TRBJ1-1|TRBV2
CASSADRGAFF
>13|NA|TRBJ2-1|TRBV7-9
CASSFSGGNEQFF
>14|NA|TRBJ2-3|TRBV19
CASRPRGAADTQYF
>13|few|TRBJ1-1|TRBV2
CASSSTENTEAFF
>14|few|TRBJ1-2|TRBV13
CASSLESNYYGYTF